Below, one T cell receptor beta chain is given with its context. Unmatched junction bases numbered 11, after V lost 5 bases and J lost 1 base. This CDR3 region has 18 residues. In germline, CDR1 is SNHLY, CDR2 FYNNEI. The data derive from a study of shared clonotypes between healthy human individuals. The table came from immunoSEQ multiplex PCR; TCRdb's copy has only in-frame clones and leaves some out. The profile shows about 690,000 clones, 80% to 95% of them singletons. The TCR was taken from a man younger than 35 in good health. Some clones in this sample may be carry-over from other donors' samples. The gene calls are TRBV2 and TRBJ2-5, with 12 bases fitting TRBD2. The material sequenced was memory CD8+ T cells from PBMCs. As to subset: CD45RO+ cells pooled with CCR7-negative TemRA cells. This chain's CDR3 is CASSPLWETSGGQETQYF. The CDR3 DNA reads TGTGCCAGCAGTCCCTTATGGGAGACTAGCGGGGGCCAAGAGACCCAGTACTTC. The variable domain in full, with the rest retrieved from reference TRBV2 and TRBJ2-5, is EPEVTQTPSHQVTQMGQEVILRCVPISNHLYFYWYRQILGQKVEFLVSFYNNEISEKSEIFDDQFSVERPDGSNFTLKIRSTKLEDSAMYFCASSPLWETSGGQETQYFGPGTRLLVL.